This T cell receptor (beta chain) was documented in a study of neurological immune-mediated disorders. The study, taken as a whole, reports: The greatest TCR clonal expansion appeared in HTLV-1-associated myelopathy and the smallest, falling below healthy controls, in multiple sclerosis.

This clonotype has just a few counts. The antigen remains undetermined. The cDNA came from 5'RACE with 10-nucleotide random UMIs. In every sequencing run, more than 170 million TCR-beta sequences were generated from 15-18 subjects. From the 5' RACE reads, TCRdb called clonotypes with MiXCR, one entry per CDR3 protein. The sample includes about 66,000 distinct CDR3 sequences, less than 5.5% of them seen just once. V was clipped by 1 base and J by 7 bases, with 10 bases between them. CDR1 is SGHDN and CDR2 is FVKESK in the germline V gene. The CDR3 covers 13 residues. The chain combines TRBV14 with TRBJ1-1; D unclear. The clonotype was recovered from a man younger than 40 with multiple sclerosis. The specimen was PBMCs. CDR3 region: CASSQARLSEAFF. In DNA, the CDR3 is TGTGCCAGCAGCCAAGCCAGATTAAGTGAAGCTTTCTTT.